Sequencing of this T cell receptor (gamma chain) was carried out in a study of gammadelta T cells in human blood. TCRdb re-called the RT-PCR reads using CATT. The sample holds 99 gamma-chain clones. This clone has just a few counts. Its antigen is unidentified. Study-wide results and limits: Right after birth, innate γδ T cells reportedly expanded polyclonally after microbial exposure.

In germline, CDR1 is VTNTFY, CDR2 YDVSTARD (reference sequence). The CDR3 runs 12 residues. The V and J ends lost 4 bases and 6 bases, in that order; junction bases with no gene match: 6. This sequence joins TRGV3 and TRGJ1 or TRGJ2. The sample consisted of non-Vgamma9Vdelta2 gamma-delta T cells from infant blood. This clonotype was obtained from a human donor. The CDR3 DNA sequence: TGTGCCACCTGGGAGGCGTCTTATAAGAAACTCTTT. This sequence encodes CATWEASYKKLF.